This T cell receptor (beta chain) was identified during a study of Graves' ophthalmopathy and Graves' hyperthyroidism (dated by TCRdb to 2016 to 2019). Concerning the study at large: Peripheral blood was collected at initial diagnosis, prior to any treatment. The study used TCR beta repertoire signatures to distinguish Graves' ophthalmopathy from Graves' hyperthyroidism and to predict progression to ophthalmopathy. In total, approximately 130 blood samples were TCR-sequenced: fewer than 50 ophthalmopathy, under 85 hyperthyroidism and about 17 hyperthyroidism-to-ophthalmopathy patients. To explore V-J signatures that separate ophthalmopathy from hyperthyroidism, a discovery set of approximately 100 patients was enrolled, consisting of about 41 with ophthalmopathy and around 60 with stable hyperthyroidism. The independent validation cohort included under 20 hyperthyroidism patients plus 17 patients who later progressed from hyperthyroidism to ophthalmopathy. In over five hyperthyroidism patients, T-cell repertoires of thyroid tissue and blood were compared. Following sample collection, hyperthyroidism patients were given methimazole at a starting dose of 30 mg daily, and ophthalmopathy patients were given high-dose intravenous methylprednisolone. General study outcomes and caveats: In validation, the model predicted ophthalmopathy progression with less than 71% sensitivity and 72% to 80% specificity; more than ten predicted patients were CT-confirmed with GO in a median of about 6.2 months. Sample size was not predetermined statistically, and investigators were not blinded to group allocation. Most expanded thyroid clonotypes with a frequency above 0.001 also appeared in blood, which suggests that blood repertoires may reflect the immune response in the thyroid. Ophthalmopathy was separated from stable hyperthyroidism by the 13-signature model with around 89% sensitivity and just under 84% specificity in cross-validation and with 80%/75% in the test set.

This clonotype was seen many times. The specificity of this receptor is unknown. Base qualities are not provided; no much larger clone lies one nucleotide away. Hyperthyroidism was considered stable if no progression to ophthalmopathy occurred within 18 months of follow-up. Patients with hyperthyroidism were aged 18 to 65 years, had been newly diagnosed, and had a disease duration of less than 2 months. Anyone with other autoimmune diseases, uncontrolled infections, pregnancy or lactation was excluded from the study. Diagnosis relied on clinical symptoms, serum thyroxine, TRAb, thyroid ultrasound and orbital computed tomography. PBMCs were isolated from about 9.2 ml of fresh peripheral blood by Ficoll-Paque density gradient centrifugation. Total RNA was extracted using Trizol reagent, and RNA quality was checked on an Agilent 2100 Bioanalyzer. According to the germline V gene (reference sequence), CDR1 reads MNHEY and CDR2 reads SMNVEV. The CDR3 runs 16 residues from the cysteine to the phenylalanine. The sequence is cut down to CDR3 DNA, 48 bases in frame from base 1. V and J lose 5 bases and 4 bases, and a span of 20 bases separates them.

For repertoire sequencing, TCR beta CDR3 regions were amplified from RNA transcripts. The first round was an RT-PCR using HTBI primers with the Qiagen OneStep RT-PCR kit, and this first round was followed by a second-round multiplex PCR, then size selection and purification. Libraries were sequenced on an Illumina HiSeq2000 using paired-end 100 bp reads. In the paper's pipeline: SOAPnuke was used for read processing, and reads with adapters, uncalled bases, a mean Phred below 15, or no exact constant-primer or identifier match were discarded. COPE v1.2.5 was used to merge the high-quality paired reads. Each unique nucleotide sequence was defined as a clonotype, and clonotypes were aligned to IMGT TRB V, D and J references with MiTCR v1.1. Analysis was restricted to V-J combinations with a frequency above 0.0001, which covered roughly 99% of repertoires. A TCR clonal expansion and chaos score per V-J combination was defined as the ratio of F50 clonal expansion to chaos observed in the TCRdist matrix. Welch's t-statistics and random forest were used to reduce the features to about a dozen V-J combinations, which were then used as input to a naive Bayes classifier. Thyroid-blood repertoire similarity was quantified with the Morisita-Horn index. Starting from the raw public reads, TCRdb applied fastp trimming at Q25, assembled clones with MiXCR and retained in-frame beta chains. Rows merge per CDR3 protein into single entries with the most common DNA and genes. What appears here as the V and J calls and clone size reflects TCRdb's work, not the paper's. The sample records about 390,000 distinct CDR3 sequences, approximately 17% of which are singletons. 2% to 2.5% of the sample belongs to the ten largest clones.

The V and J segments used are TRBV27 and TRBJ1-2; TRBD1 could be the D gene, as 5 bases match. The sequence was collected from an adult woman with stable Graves' hyperthyroidism. The sequencing sample was made of peripheral blood. The DNA reads TGTGCCAGCAGTCCCCAAAGGGGCCCAGCCATCTATGGCTACACCTTC. Its coded protein is CASSPQRGPAIYGYTF.